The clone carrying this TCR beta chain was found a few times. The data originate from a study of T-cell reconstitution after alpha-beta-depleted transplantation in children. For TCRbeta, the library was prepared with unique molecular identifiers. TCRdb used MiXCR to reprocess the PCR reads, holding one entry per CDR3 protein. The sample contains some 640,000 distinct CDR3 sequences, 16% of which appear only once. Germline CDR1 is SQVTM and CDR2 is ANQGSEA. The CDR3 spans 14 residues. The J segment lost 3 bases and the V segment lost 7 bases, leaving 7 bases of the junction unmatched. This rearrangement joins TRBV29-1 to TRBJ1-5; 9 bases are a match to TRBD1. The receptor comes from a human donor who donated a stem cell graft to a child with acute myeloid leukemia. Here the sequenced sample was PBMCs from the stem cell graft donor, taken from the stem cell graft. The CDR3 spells CSAIGQGNNQPQHF. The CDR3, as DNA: TGCAGCGCGATAGGACAGGGGAACAATCAGCCCCAGCATTTT.